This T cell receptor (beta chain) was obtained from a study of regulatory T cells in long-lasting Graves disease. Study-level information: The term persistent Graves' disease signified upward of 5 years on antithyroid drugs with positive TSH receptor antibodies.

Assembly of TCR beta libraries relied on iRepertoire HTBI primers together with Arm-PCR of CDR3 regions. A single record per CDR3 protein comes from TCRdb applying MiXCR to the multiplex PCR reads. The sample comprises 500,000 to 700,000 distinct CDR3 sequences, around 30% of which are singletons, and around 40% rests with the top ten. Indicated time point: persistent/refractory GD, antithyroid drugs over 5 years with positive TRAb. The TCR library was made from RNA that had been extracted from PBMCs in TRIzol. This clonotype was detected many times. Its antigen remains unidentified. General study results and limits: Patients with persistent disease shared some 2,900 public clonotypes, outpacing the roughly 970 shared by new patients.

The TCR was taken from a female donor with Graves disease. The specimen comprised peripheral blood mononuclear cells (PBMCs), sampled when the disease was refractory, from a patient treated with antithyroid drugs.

CDR3 sequence reads: CASSLHFAGSGANVLTF. CDR3 coding DNA: TGTGCCAGCAGTTTACATTTCGCAGGGTCTGGGGCCAACGTCCTGACTTTC. The rearrangement links TRBV28 to TRBJ2-6; D is perhaps TRBD1 (5 bases). Between the trimmed V and J ends, which lost 2 bases and 1 base, there was a span of 12 bases. This CDR3 is 17 amino acids long. Germline lookup yields CDR1 MDHEN and CDR2 SYDVKM.